These T cell receptor beta chains were read from a single sample in a study of molecular identifiers for immune sequencing clone quantification. TCRdb redid the calling of the PCR reads with MiXCR, one entry per CDR3 protein. The sample records 100,000 or so distinct CDR3 sequences, roughly a third being singletons. Material for sequencing was naive CD8+ T cells from blood, with Jurkat cell RNA spiked in. All receptors derive from a human donor in good health. Some libraries in this study had Jurkat cell RNA spiked in. Each CDR3 is given with its conserved first and last residue. A D gene is named only where the DNA matches it firmly. Size is omitted from some rows. Given values are once, few, many or a class for expanded clones.

abundance	v_gene	j_gene	d_gene	CDR3aa	CDR3nt
.	TRBV3-1	TRBJ1-1	.	CASSQDREVSTEAIF	TGTGCCAGCAGCCAAGATCGGGAGGTTTCGACTGAAGCTATCTTT
many	TRBV7-6	TRBJ2-7	.	CASSLGRTGEQYF	TGTGCCAGCAGCTTAGGTAGGACTGGGGAGCAGTACTTC
many	TRBV7-6	TRBJ2-3	TRBD1	CASSPTGDRDTQYF	TGTGCCAGCAGCCCGACAGGGGACAGGGATACGCAGTATTTT
.	TRBV7-3	TRBJ2-7	.	CASSLSSKGEQYF	TGTGCCAGCAGCTTATCAAGTAAGGGCGAGCAGTACTTC
.	TRBV20-1	TRBJ2-1	.	CSARGADTYNEQLF	TGCAGTGCTAGGGGGGCGGATACCTACAATGAGCAGCTCTTC
.	TRBV2	TRBJ1-4	TRBD1	CASSSRDRPLEKLFF	TGTGCCAGCAGCTCCCGGGACAGACCATTGGAAAAACTGTTTTTT
.	TRBV11-2	TRBJ2-7	.	CASSLGTGTGVYEKYF	TGTGCCAGCAGCTTAGGTACCGGGACTGGAGTCTACGAGAAGTACTTC
once	TRBV9	TRBJ2-2	.	CAISGTSTGELFF	TGTGCCATCAGCGGAACCAGCACCGGGGAGCTGTTTTTT
few	TRBV7-9	TRBJ2-5	TRBD2	CASSLGTSGETQYF	TGTGCCAGCAGCTTAGGAACTAGCGGAGAGACCCAGTACTTC
.	TRBV20-1	TRBJ2-5	.	CSASYVEASRLRETQYF	TGCAGTGCTAGTTATGTTGAGGCTTCTCGCCTTCGGGAGACCCAGTACTTC
few	TRBV27	TRBJ2-7	TRBD1	CASSLRTGGEQYF	TGTGCCAGCAGTTTGCGGACAGGGGGCGAGCAGTACTTC
.	TRBV6-6	TRBJ2-2	TRBD1	CASSYPRTGLVF	TGTGCCAGCAGTTACCCACGGACAGGGCTCGTATTT
.	TRBV28	TRBJ1-5	.	CASSFFAGRGLNQPQHF	TGTGCCAGCAGTTTTTTCGCAGGGCGGGGACTTAATCAGCCCCAGCATTTT
.	TRBV11-2	TRBJ2-2	.	CASSLVANTGELFF	TGTGCCAGCAGCTTAGTTGCGAACACCGGGGAGCTGTTTTTT
.	TRBV5-4	TRBJ2-7	.	CASRGQGSSEQYF	TGTGCCAGCAGGGGGCAGGGGTCTAGCGAGCAGTACTTC
.	TRBV24-1	TRBJ2-7	TRBD2	CATSDLGGSALEQYF	TGTGCCACCAGTGATTTGGGCGGGAGTGCTCTCGAGCAGTACTTC
many	TRBV4-2	TRBJ2-7	.	CASSQEWPGETYEQYF	TGTGCCAGCAGCCAAGAATGGCCAGGGGAGACGTACGAGCAGTACTTC
few	TRBV7-9	TRBJ2-5	TRBD1	CASSPRTGKETQYF	TGTGCCAGCAGCCCAAGGACAGGGAAAGAGACCCAGTACTTC
.	TRBV27	TRBJ2-5	.	CASTEGEETQYF	TGTGCCAGCACAGAAGGGGAAGAGACCCAGTACTTC
.	TRBV4-2	TRBJ2-2	.	CASSQGTGELVF	TGTGCCAGCAGCCAGGGGACCGGGGAGCTGGTTTTT
many	TRBV5-1	TRBJ1-3	.	CASSLAEGQFGNTIYF	TGCGCCAGCAGCTTGGCGGAAGGACAGTTTGGAAACACCATATATTTT
once	TRBV6-2/TRBV6-3	TRBJ2-7	TRBD1	CASIAPARDRGRYEQYF	TGTGCCAGCATAGCTCCGGCACGGGACAGGGGGCGTTACGAGCAGTACTTC
.	TRBV9	TRBJ2-1	.	CASSAEGAPTINEQFF	TGTGCCAGCAGCGCAGAGGGAGCGCCGACGATAAATGAGCAGTTCTTC
.	TRBV4-2	TRBJ2-7	.	CASSLTGNEQYF	TGTGCCAGCAGCCTTACAGGGAACGAGCAGTACTTC